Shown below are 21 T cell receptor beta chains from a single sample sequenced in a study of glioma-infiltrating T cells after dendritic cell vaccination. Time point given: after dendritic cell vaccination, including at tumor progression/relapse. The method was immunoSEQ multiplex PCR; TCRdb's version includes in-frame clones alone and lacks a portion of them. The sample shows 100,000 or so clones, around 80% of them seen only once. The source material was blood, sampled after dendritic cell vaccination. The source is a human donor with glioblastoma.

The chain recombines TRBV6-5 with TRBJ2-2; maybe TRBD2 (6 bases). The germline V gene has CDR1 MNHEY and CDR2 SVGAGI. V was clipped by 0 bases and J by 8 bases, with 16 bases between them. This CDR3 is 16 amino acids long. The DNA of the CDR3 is TGTGCCAGCAGTTACTCCACGCCCGGGGGTGCAGGGGAGCTGTTTTTT. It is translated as CASSYSTPGGAGELFF.

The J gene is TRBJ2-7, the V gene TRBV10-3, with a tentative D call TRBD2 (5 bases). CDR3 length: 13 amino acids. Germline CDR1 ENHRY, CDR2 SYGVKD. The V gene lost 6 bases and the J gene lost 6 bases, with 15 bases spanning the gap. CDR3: CAIRGSPEGEQYF. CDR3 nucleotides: TGTGCCATCAGGGGATCCCCCGAGGGCGAGCAGTACTTC.

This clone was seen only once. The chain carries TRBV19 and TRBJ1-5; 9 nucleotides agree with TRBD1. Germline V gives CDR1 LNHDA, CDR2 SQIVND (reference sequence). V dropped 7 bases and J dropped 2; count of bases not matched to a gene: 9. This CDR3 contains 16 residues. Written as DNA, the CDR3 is TGTGCCAGTAATCCCCCCCACAGGGGGCGCAATCAGCCCCAGCATTTT. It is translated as CASNPPHRGRNQPQHF.

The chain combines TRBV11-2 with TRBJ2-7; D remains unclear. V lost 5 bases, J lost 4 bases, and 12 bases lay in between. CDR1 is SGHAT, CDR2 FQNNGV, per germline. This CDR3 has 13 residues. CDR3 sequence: CASSAMTFYEQYF. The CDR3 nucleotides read TGTGCCAGCAGCGCCATGACTTTTTACGAGCAGTACTTC. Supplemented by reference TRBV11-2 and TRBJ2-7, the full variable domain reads EAGVAQSPRYKIIEKRQSVAFWCNPISGHATLYWYQQILGQGPKLLIQFQNNGVVDDSQLPKDRFSAERLKGVDSTLKIQPAKLEDSAVYLCASSAMTFYEQYFGPGTRLTVT.

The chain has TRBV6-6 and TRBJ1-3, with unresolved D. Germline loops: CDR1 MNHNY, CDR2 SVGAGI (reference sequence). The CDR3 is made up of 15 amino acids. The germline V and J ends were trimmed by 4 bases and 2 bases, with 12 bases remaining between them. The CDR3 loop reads CASSLNRETGNTIYF. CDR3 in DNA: TGTGCCAGCAGTTTGAATCGGGAAACTGGAAACACCATATATTTT.

The CDR3 here is CASRYGTGNQPQHF. CDR3 bases: TGTGCCAGTAGATACGGGACAGGGAATCAGCCCCAGCATTTT. The chain couples TRBV19 to TRBJ1-5; 9 bases line up with TRBD1. Germline V gene lookup returns CDR1 LNHDA and CDR2 SQIVND (reference sequence). V was pared by 6 bases and J by 4 bases, with 4 bases of the junction left unmatched. The CDR3 covers 14 residues. Full variable domain (outside the CDR3, taken from reference TRBV19 and TRBJ1-5): DGGITQSPKYLFRKEGQNVTLSCEQNLNHDAMYWYRQDPGQGLRLIYYSQIVNDFQKGDIAEGYSVSREKKESFPLTVTSAQKNPTAFYLCASRYGTGNQPQHFGDGTRLSIL.

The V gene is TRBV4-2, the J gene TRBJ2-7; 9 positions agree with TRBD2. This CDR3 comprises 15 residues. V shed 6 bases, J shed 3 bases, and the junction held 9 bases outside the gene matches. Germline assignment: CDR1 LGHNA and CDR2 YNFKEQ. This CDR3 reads CASRIRLAEGYEQYF. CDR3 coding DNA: TGTGCCAGCAGGATACGACTAGCGGAGGGCTACGAGCAGTACTTC.

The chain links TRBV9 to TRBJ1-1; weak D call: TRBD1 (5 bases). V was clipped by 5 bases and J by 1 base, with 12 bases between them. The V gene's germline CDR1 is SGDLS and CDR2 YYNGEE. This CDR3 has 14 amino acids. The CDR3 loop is CASSLGRANTEAFF. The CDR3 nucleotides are TGTGCCAGCAGTCTGGGCAGGGCGAACACTGAAGCTTTCTTT.

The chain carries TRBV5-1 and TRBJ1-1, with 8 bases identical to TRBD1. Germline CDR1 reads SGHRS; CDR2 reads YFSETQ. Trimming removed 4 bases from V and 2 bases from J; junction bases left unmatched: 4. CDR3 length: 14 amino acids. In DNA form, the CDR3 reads TGCGCCAGCAGCGGGACAGGACCTAACACTGAAGCTTTCTTT. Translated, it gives CASSGTGPNTEAFF.

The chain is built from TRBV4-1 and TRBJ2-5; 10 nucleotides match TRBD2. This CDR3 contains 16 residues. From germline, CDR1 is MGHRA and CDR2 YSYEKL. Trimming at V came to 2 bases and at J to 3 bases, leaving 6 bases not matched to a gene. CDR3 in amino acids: CASSQRGLAGEETQYF. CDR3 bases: TGCGCCAGCAGCCAACGTGGTCTAGCGGGGGAAGAGACCCAGTACTTC.

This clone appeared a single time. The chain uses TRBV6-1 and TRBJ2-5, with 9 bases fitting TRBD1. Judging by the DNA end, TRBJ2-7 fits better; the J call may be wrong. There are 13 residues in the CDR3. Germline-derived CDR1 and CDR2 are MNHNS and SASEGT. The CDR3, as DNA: TGTGCCAGTATCCGGGACAGGGTCTACGAGCAGTACTTC. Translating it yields CASIRDRVYEQYF.

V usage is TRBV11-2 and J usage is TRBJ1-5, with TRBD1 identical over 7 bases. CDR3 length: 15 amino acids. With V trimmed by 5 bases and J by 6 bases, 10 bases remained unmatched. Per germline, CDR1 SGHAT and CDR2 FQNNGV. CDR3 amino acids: CASSPTTGTGQPQHF. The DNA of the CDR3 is TGTGCCAGCAGCCCCACGACAGGGACGGGTCAGCCCCAGCATTTT.

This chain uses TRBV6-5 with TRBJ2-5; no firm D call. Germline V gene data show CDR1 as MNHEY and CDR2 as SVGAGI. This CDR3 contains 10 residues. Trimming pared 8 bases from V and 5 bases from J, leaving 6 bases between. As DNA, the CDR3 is TGTGCCAGCTATTCGGAGACCCAGTACTTC. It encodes CASYSETQYF.

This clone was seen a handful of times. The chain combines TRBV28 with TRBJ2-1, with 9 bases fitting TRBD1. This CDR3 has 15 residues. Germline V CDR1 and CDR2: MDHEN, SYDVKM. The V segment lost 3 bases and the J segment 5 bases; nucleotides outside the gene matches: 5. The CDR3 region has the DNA TGTGCCAGCAGTTTCTGGGGACAGGGAAACAATGAGCAGTTCTTC. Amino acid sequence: CASSFWGQGNNEQFF.

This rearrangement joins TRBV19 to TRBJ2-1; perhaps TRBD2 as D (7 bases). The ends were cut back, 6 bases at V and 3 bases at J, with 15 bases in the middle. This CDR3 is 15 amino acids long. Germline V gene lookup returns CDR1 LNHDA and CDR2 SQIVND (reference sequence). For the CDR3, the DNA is TGTGCCAGTAGCACATCGGGGGGCTACTACAATGAGCAGTTCTTC. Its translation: CASSTSGGYYNEQFF.

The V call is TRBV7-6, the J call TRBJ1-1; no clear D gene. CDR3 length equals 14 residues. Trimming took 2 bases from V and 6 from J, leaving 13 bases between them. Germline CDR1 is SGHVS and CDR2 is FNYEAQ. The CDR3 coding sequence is TGTGCCAGCAGCTTATTCGAAACGGAGTCTGAAGCTTTCTTT. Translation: CASSLFETESEAFF.

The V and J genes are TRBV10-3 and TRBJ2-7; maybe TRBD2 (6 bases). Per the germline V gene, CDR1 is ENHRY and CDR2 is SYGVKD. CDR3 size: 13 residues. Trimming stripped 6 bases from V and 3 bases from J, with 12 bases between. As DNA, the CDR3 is TGTGCCATCAGGGGGGGAGATAACTACGAGCAGTACTTC. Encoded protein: CAIRGGDNYEQYF.

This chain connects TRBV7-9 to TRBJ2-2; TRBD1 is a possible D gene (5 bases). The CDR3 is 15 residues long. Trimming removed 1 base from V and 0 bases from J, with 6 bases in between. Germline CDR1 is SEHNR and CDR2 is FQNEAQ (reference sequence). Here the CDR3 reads CASSLEDTNTGELFF. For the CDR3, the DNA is TGTGCCAGCAGCTTAGAGGACACGAACACCGGGGAGCTGTTTTTT.

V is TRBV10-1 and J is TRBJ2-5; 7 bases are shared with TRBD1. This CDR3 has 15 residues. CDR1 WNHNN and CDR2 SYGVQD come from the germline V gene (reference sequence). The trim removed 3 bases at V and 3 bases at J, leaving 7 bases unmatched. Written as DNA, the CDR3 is TGCGCCAGCAGTGATACGGGACAGACGGAAGAGACCCAGTACTTC. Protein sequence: CASSDTGQTEETQYF.

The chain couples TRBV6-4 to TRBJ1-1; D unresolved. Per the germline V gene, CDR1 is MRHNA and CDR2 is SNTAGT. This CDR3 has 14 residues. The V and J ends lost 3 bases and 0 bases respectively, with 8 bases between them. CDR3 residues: CASSETPMNTEAFF. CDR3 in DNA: TGTGCCAGCAGTGAGACACCCATGAACACTGAAGCTTTCTTT.

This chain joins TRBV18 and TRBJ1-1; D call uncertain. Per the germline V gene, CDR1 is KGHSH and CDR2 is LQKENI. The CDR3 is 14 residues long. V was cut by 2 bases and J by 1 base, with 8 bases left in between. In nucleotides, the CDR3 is TGTGCCAGCTCACCATACAGCTCGAACACTGAAGCTTTCTTT. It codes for CASSPYSSNTEAFF.